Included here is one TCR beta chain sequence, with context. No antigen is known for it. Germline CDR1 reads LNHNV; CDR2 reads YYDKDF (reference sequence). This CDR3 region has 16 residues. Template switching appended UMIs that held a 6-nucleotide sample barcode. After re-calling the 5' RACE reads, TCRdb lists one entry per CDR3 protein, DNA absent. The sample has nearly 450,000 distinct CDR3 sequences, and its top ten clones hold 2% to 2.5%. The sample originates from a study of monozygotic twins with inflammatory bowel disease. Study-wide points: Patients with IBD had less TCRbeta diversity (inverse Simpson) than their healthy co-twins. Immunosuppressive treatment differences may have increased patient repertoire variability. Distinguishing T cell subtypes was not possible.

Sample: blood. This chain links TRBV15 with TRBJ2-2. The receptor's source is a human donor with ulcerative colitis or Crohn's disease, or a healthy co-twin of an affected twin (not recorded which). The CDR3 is CATSRENSANTGELFF.